The entry that follows covers one TCR beta chain sequence. The sample originates from a study of blood T cell repertoires in COVID-19. V shed 4 bases and J 3 bases; nucleotides not matched to a gene: 4. The CDR3 has 14 amino acids. The germline gives CDR1 SGDLS, CDR2 YYNGEE. Profiled with immunoSEQ multiplex PCR; TCRdb holds only in-frame clones, not every one. The sample records roughly 300,000 clones, 85% being singletons. Assignments of participants to cohorts depended upon their own reported clinical history. Material: PBMCs or T cells enriched from blood (not recorded which). The clonotype was recovered from a woman aged 45-60 years who had recovered from COVID-19. This chain connects TRBV9 to TRBJ1-1; 9 bases are shared with TRBD1. CDR3 region: CASSPGQGYTEAFF. CDR3 in DNA: TGTGCCAGCAGCCCAGGACAGGGGTACACTGAAGCTTTCTTT.